The rows below give T cell receptor beta chains drawn from one sample of a study of CD8+ T cells in alopecia areata. Some clones are missing from TCRdb's copy, which holds only in-frame ones; the method was immunoSEQ multiplex PCR. The sample yields over 150,000 clones, less than 70% seen once. The starting material was CD8+ T cells sorted from blood, obtained at week 24, from a patient treated with tofacitinib. All receptors come from a human donor with alopecia areata. Both conserved end residues are trimmed from each CDR3. A D gene is named only where the DNA matches it firmly.

j_call d_call v_call cdr3_aa
TRBJ1-1 - TRBV13 ASSSLGPNTEAF
TRBJ1-1 - TRBV13 ASSLPGNTEAF
TRBJ1-1 - TRBV7-2 ASSLGGWANTEAF
TRBJ2-7 TRBD1 TRBV4-1 ASSYGQGIYEQY
TRBJ2-2 - TRBV27 ATWYTGELF
TRBJ1-5 - TRBV7-2 ASSPSPQGINQPQH
TRBJ1-1 TRBD1 TRBV9 ASSVADRGLGF
TRBJ2-1 - TRBV5-1 ASSLSLVNEQF
TRBJ2-7 TRBD1 TRBV29-1 SVETGLSYEQY
TRBJ2-3 - TRBV12-5 ASVAADPTDTQY
TRBJ1-2 - TRBV29-1 SALGRDRHYGYT
TRBJ2-1 TRBD1 TRBV19 ASSPQDRGGNEQF
TRBJ1-1 - TRBV4-3 ASSQARLELNTEAF
TRBJ2-1 TRBD2 TRBV29-1 SGGTSGYNEQF
TRBJ1-2 TRBD1 TRBV4-3 ASSPGTGSYYGYT
TRBJ1-2 - TRBV7-9 ASSLVGGANYGYT
TRBJ1-2 TRBD1 TRBV29-1 GVTGTLNYGYT
TRBJ2-2 TRBD2 TRBV5-5 ASSFGTSRGFTGELF
TRBJ1-3 - TRBV29-1 SVGTGDGNTIY
TRBJ1-1 - TRBV29-1 SVEPTGVNTEAF
TRBJ1-1 - TRBV6-6 ASSYGKNTEAF
TRBJ2-7 - TRBV29-1 SVVGDYEQY
TRBJ2-3 - TRBV6-5 ASSYSGSTDTQY
TRBJ2-3 - TRBV5-4 ASSETQDTQY
TRBJ1-5 - TRBV28 ASSLLAANQPQH
TRBJ1-4 - TRBV5-6 ASSLEQDDNEKLF
TRBJ2-4 - TRBV11-2 ASSSQHIQY
TRBJ1-5 - TRBV29-1 SVEEGNQPQH
TRBJ2-3 TRBD1 TRBV5-7 ASRQQGDRLVSSTDTQY
TRBJ1-2 TRBD1 TRBV29-1 SVAEGRGDGYT
TRBJ2-5 TRBD1 TRBV11-3 ASSSPWDSQETQY
TRBJ1-6 TRBD1 TRBV4-3 ASSQGRTGENRLH
TRBJ1-5 TRBD1 TRBV9 ASPRGPQGLPQH
TRBJ1-6 - TRBV11-3 ASSLGTRVTPLKDNSPLH
TRBJ1-2 - TRBV30 AWSPLQGSTLYGYT
TRBJ2-5 TRBD1 TRBV5-6 ASTDSGTDQETQY
TRBJ1-1 - TRBV5-1 ASSGDQTEAF
TRBJ2-1 - TRBV30 AWSVSAYNEQF
TRBJ1-1 TRBD1 TRBV30 AWDPGQGNTEAF
TRBJ2-2 TRBD2 TRBV25-1 ASSHLGGTGELF
TRBJ2-6 - TRBV9 ASSATQGAGANVLT
TRBJ2-5 - TRBV5-1 ASSPSGQSLQETQY
TRBJ2-3 - TRBV9 ASSVEGALGTDTQY
TRBJ1-2 - TRBV13 ASSFDGMDGYT
TRBJ1-1 - TRBV10-3 AISARIQGIRTEAF
TRBJ2-1 - TRBV30 AWSLTGQEQF
TRBJ2-3 - TRBV7-6 ASSLVRGATDTQY
TRBJ2-1 TRBD2 TRBV15 ATRGGGDLGNEQF
TRBJ2-2 - TRBV30 AWSLDLVGELF
TRBJ2-1 - TRBV4-3 ASSQVSGTESSYNEQF
TRBJ2-7 TRBD1 TRBV10-3 AISEGQETYEQY
TRBJ2-1 TRBD2 TRBV9 ASSVLGGGAMDEQF
TRBJ1-3 - TRBV29-1 SVLSGELSGNTIY
TRBJ1-1 - TRBV10-2 ASSSGPNTEAF
TRBJ1-5 - TRBV27 ASSLEGGNQPQH
TRBJ2-3 - TRBV15 ATSRDITTTDTQY